Below are 27 T cell receptor beta chains sequenced from a single sample in a study of a mutant IDH1 vaccine in newly diagnosed glioma. Time point in this sample: week 11, during vaccination. Every vaccination contained 300 ug of the mutant IDH1 20-mer peptide and was paired with topical imiquimod. Clones were sequenced by immunoSEQ multiplex PCR, and TCRdb holds only the in-frame ones, with some missing. The sample consists of over 95,000 clones, 85% to 90% of them appearing once. No antigen is known for these receptors. This specimen was PBMCs, taken from a glioma patient whose treatment included an IDH1 peptide vaccine. These TCRs come from a woman in her forties or fifties with glioma.

The CDR3 loop reads CASSSYEQYF. For the CDR3, the DNA is TGTGCCAGCAGCTCCTACGAGCAGTACTTC. This chain uses TRBV11-2 with TRBJ2-7; no reliable D call. Germline V gene lookup returns CDR1 SGHAT and CDR2 FQNNGV. Trimming pared 4 bases from V and 2 bases from J, leaving 0 bases between. The CDR3 runs to 10 residues. Full variable domain (rest looked up from reference TRBV11-2 and TRBJ2-7): EAGVAQSPRYKIIEKRQSVAFWCNPISGHATLYWYQQILGQGPKLLIQFQNNGVVDDSQLPKDRFSAERLKGVDSTLKIQPAKLEDSAVYLCASSSYEQYFGPGTRLTVT.

CDR3 nucleotide sequence: TGTGCCAGCAGCTTGGGACAGCGCTCCGGGGAGCTGTTTTTT. It codes for CASSLGQRSGELFF. The rearrangement links TRBV5-4 to TRBJ2-2, with TRBD1 as a possible D gene (5 bases). The CDR3 has 14 amino acids. The V and J ends lost 0 bases and 6 bases respectively, with 9 bases between them. Germline V gene lookup returns CDR1 SGHNT and CDR2 YYREEE (reference sequence). Combining the CDR3 with reference TRBV5-4 and TRBJ2-2 gives the whole variable domain ETGVTQSPTHLIKTRGQQVTLRCSSQSGHNTVSWYQQALGQGPQFIFQYYREEENGRGNFPPRFSGLQFPNYSSELNVNALELDDSALYLCASSLGQRSGELFFGEGSRLTVL.

The chain employs TRBV6-5 and TRBJ2-5; TRBD2 matches 13 bases. The V gene end was trimmed by 2 bases and the J gene end by 5 bases; junction bases not matched to a gene: 2. Germline-derived CDR1 and CDR2 are MNHEY and SVGAGI. The CDR3 covers 15 residues. CDR3 coding DNA: TGTGCCAGCAGTTACGGACTAGCGGGAGTGGAGACCCAGTACTTC. Protein product: CASSYGLAGVETQYF.

CDR3 DNA: TGTGCCAGCAGTGATTCAGGGGTGTTCGAGCAGTACTTC. This sequence encodes CASSDSGVFEQYF. This chain links TRBV6-5 with TRBJ2-7, with D possibly being TRBD1 (6 bases). The CDR3 consists of 13 residues. V lost 5 bases and J lost 6, with 14 bases in between. The germline CDR1 and CDR2 sequences are MNHEY and SVGAGI.

This clone has just one count. The chain is built from TRBV11-2 and TRBJ2-7, with 9 bases matching TRBD1. Trimming at V came to 4 bases and at J to 5 bases, leaving 6 bases not matched to a gene. This CDR3 is built from 14 residues. Germline loops: CDR1 SGHAT, CDR2 FQNNGV. Here the CDR3 reads CASSSPGQGHEQYF. In DNA, the CDR3 is TGTGCCAGCAGCTCTCCGGGACAGGGACACGAGCAGTACTTC.

This clone occurred a few times. This chain links TRBV19 with TRBJ1-1; D call uncertain. The germline CDR1 and CDR2 sequences are LNHDA and SQIVND (reference sequence). The CDR3 consists of 13 residues. Trimming removed 6 bases from V and 0 bases from J, with 8 bases in between. For the CDR3, the DNA is TGTGCCAGTAGCTACCATCTGAACACTGAAGCTTTCTTT. Amino acids: CASSYHLNTEAFF.

The chain employs TRBV7-8 and TRBJ1-4, with D possibly being TRBD1 (5 bases). Germline assignment: CDR1 SGHVS and CDR2 FQNEAQ. The germline V and J ends were trimmed by 4 bases and 7 bases, with 22 bases remaining between them. This CDR3 is built from 17 residues. DNA for the CDR3: TGTGCCAGCAGCTCTTATTATGGTACAGGTGAAGGTGAAAAACTGTTTTTT. This sequence encodes CASSSYYGTGEGEKLFF.

The rearrangement uses TRBV29-1 and TRBJ2-1; the D gene is possibly TRBD2 (5 bases). The CDR3 length is 11 residues. Deletions cut 2 bases from V and 7 bases from J, with 6 bases between. CDR1 SQVTM and CDR2 ANQGSEA come from the germline V gene. The CDR3 loop reads CSVESGNEQFF. The CDR3 bases are TGCAGCGTTGAATCGGGGAATGAGCAGTTCTTC.

The rearrangement links TRBV7-9 to TRBJ2-7, with D tentatively TRBD1 (6 bases). Germline loops: CDR1 SEHNR, CDR2 FQNEAQ (reference sequence). V gave up 6 bases and J gave up 3 bases, with 12 bases separating them. There are 13 residues in the CDR3. CDR3 protein: CASRPGHLYEQYF. CDR3 nucleotides: TGTGCCAGCAGGCCGGGACACCTCTACGAGCAGTACTTC.

This clone is a singleton in its sample. This chain joins TRBV11-2 and TRBJ1-1, with D perhaps matching TRBD1 (5 bases). The V end was cut by 3 bases, the J end by 0 bases, with 11 bases between. This CDR3 is built from 15 residues. The germline V gene encodes CDR1 SGHAT and CDR2 FQNNGV. This CDR3 is CASSFHGTMNTEAFF. The CDR3 DNA reads TGTGCCAGCAGCTTTCACGGGACCATGAACACTGAAGCTTTCTTT.

This sequence joins TRBV22-1 and TRBJ1-5. TRBV22-1 has pseudogene status. The CDR3 is 14 amino acids. The CDR3 is CPGSGGGRGQPQHF. In nucleotides, the CDR3 is TGTCCTGGGAGCGGGGGGGGCCGCGGACAGCCCCAGCATTTT.

The chain couples TRBV7-3 to TRBJ2-2; a possible D gene is TRBD2 (5 bases). V lost 4 bases and J lost 7, with 7 bases in between. CDR3 length equals 12 residues. Germline CDR1 and CDR2: SGHTA and FQGTGA. CDR3 sequence (DNA): TGTGCCAGCAGCTCACTAGACGGGGAGCTGTTTTTT. Amino acids: CASSSLDGELFF.

The rearrangement uses TRBV10-3 and TRBJ2-1, with 9 bases that match TRBD2. The CDR3 length is 15 residues. Germline V gene lookup returns CDR1 ENHRY and CDR2 SYGVKD. Trimming at V came to 6 bases and at J to 9 bases, leaving 12 bases not matched to a gene. The CDR3 sequence: CAISGPGLAGGEQFF. CDR3 coding DNA: TGTGCCATCAGCGGACCGGGACTAGCTGGCGGTGAGCAGTTCTTC.

The chain uses TRBV27 and TRBJ2-2; D is unclear. Germline CDR1 MNHEY, CDR2 SMNVEV (reference sequence). The CDR3 loop spans 11 amino acids. V was cut by 4 bases and J by 6 bases, with 3 bases left in between. The CDR3, as DNA: TGTGCCAGCAGTTATGCCGGGGAGCTGTTTTTT. It codes for CASSYAGELFF.

This clone was observed a handful of times. This sequence joins TRBV27 and TRBJ1-5; TRBD1 is a possible D gene (6 bases). The V gene lost 11 bases and the J gene lost 2 bases, with 13 bases spanning the gap. CDR3 size: 13 residues. CDR1 and CDR2 (germline): MNHEY, SMNVEV (reference sequence). For the CDR3, the DNA is TGTGCCGCGGGGGGGCGGGGCAATCAGCCCCAGCATTTT. This translates into CAAGGRGNQPQHF.

V is TRBV19 and J is TRBJ2-7; 7 bases match TRBD1. The germline CDR1 and CDR2 sequences are LNHDA and SQIVND (reference sequence). This CDR3 contains 15 residues. Trimming took 7 bases from V and 1 from J; bases not matched to a gene: 10. The CDR3 coding sequence is TGTGCCAGTACCCCAGGGGGTGGCTGGTCCTACGAGCAGTACTTC. Its translation: CASTPGGGWSYEQYF.

This rearrangement joins TRBV2 to TRBJ1-6; weak D call: TRBD1 (6 bases). Trimming took 4 bases from V and 7 from J, leaving 14 bases between them. Per the germline V gene, CDR1 is SNHLY and CDR2 is FYNNEI. This CDR3 is built from 15 residues. The CDR3: CASSATQGSNSPLHF. In DNA form, the CDR3 reads TGTGCCAGCAGTGCCACCCAGGGGAGCAATTCACCCCTCCACTTT.

This chain uses TRBV19 with TRBJ1-1, with 8 positions matching TRBD1. The CDR3 length is 15 residues. V lost 5 bases to trimming and J lost 1 base; unmatched junction nucleotides: 6. Germline assignment: CDR1 LNHDA and CDR2 SQIVND (reference sequence). This CDR3 reads CASSGPGTGNTEAFF. The CDR3 bases are TGTGCCAGTAGTGGTCCTGGGACAGGGAACACTGAAGCTTTCTTT.

The V call is TRBV29-1, the J call TRBJ2-7; D is undetermined. V dropped 1 base and J dropped 7 bases, with 14 bases sitting between them. The CDR3 is 13 residues long. Looked up from germline, CDR1 is SQVTM and CDR2 is ANQGSEA. CDR3 bases: TGCAGCGTTGAAGTTGAAGCGCCCAGGGAGCAGTACTTC. Its translation is CSVEVEAPREQYF.

V usage is TRBV4-2 and J usage is TRBJ2-3; tentative D call: TRBD1 (6 bases). The germline CDR1 and CDR2 sequences are LGHNA and YNFKEQ. V lost 4 bases and J lost 3, with 17 bases in between. The CDR3 is 16 amino acids. The CDR3 DNA reads TGTGCCAGCAGCCCCCGGGACCAGGGGTTAACAGATACGCAGTATTTT. Protein product: CASSPRDQGLTDTQYF.

This rearrangement joins TRBV5-4 to TRBJ2-5, with TRBD1 matching over 8 bases. The tail of the sequence fits TRBJ2-7 better, so the J call may be wrong. Germline V gene sequence: CDR1 SGHNT, CDR2 YYREEE (reference sequence). The CDR3 runs 15 residues. The CDR3 is CASSLRTGRKDEQYF. DNA of the CDR3: TGTGCCAGCAGCCTCAGGACAGGGCGAAAAGACGAGCAGTACTTC.

The chain combines TRBV28 with TRBJ1-1; D gene unclear. The germline V gene has CDR1 MDHEN and CDR2 SYDVKM. The CDR3 is 13 residues long. Between the trimmed V and J ends, which lost 3 bases and 2 bases, there was a span of 7 bases. Here the CDR3 reads CASSLGPNTEAFF. In DNA, the CDR3 is TGTGCCAGCAGTTTGGGTCCCAACACTGAAGCTTTCTTT. The whole variable domain, filled in from reference TRBV28 and TRBJ1-1, reads DVKVTQSSRYLVKRTGEKVFLECVQDMDHENMFWYRQDPGLGLRLIYFSYDVKMKEKGDIPEGYSVSREKKERFSLILESASTNQTSMYLCASSLGPNTEAFFGQGTRLTVV.

The chain employs TRBV2 and TRBJ2-5; 7 positions match TRBD2. The CDR3 is 13 amino acids. J lost 5 bases, V lost 3 bases, and 3 bases had no gene match. The V gene's germline CDR1 is SNHLY and CDR2 FYNNEI. CDR3 loop: CASSESGGETQYF. The DNA of the CDR3 is TGTGCCAGCAGTGAGTCCGGGGGGGAGACCCAGTACTTC.

This clone was observed once. This chain joins TRBV6-5 and TRBJ1-3; D is uncertain. The CDR3 totals 15 residues. Germline-derived CDR1 and CDR2 are MNHEY and SVGAGI. V shed 0 bases and J shed 1 base, with 7 bases lying between them. The chain's CDR3 is CASSYSAISGNTIYF. The CDR3 region has the DNA TGTGCCAGCAGTTACTCAGCAATTTCTGGAAACACCATATATTTT.

This chain uses TRBV28 with TRBJ1-6; 10 bases agree with TRBD1. Germline V gives CDR1 MDHEN, CDR2 SYDVKM. The CDR3 spans 17 residues. Germline trimming cut 4 bases from V and 1 base from J; bases unmatched to any gene: 4. The CDR3 DNA follows: TGTGCCAGCAGTTCCGGACAGGGGGGATCCTATAATTCACCCCTCCACTTT. This codes for CASSSGQGGSYNSPLHF.

The V and J genes are TRBV19 and TRBJ2-7; 8 positions agree with TRBD1. This CDR3 region has 14 residues. Germline trimming cut 6 bases from V and 0 bases from J; bases unmatched to any gene: 4. The V gene's germline CDR1 is LNHDA and CDR2 SQIVND (reference sequence). The CDR3 sequence: CASSRTGSSYEQYF. DNA of the CDR3: TGTGCCAGTAGCCGGACAGGGAGCTCCTACGAGCAGTACTTC.

This chain uses TRBV18 with TRBJ2-1; 7 nucleotides agree with TRBD2. This CDR3 has 14 amino acids. V lost 2 bases to trimming and J lost 7 bases; unmatched junction nucleotides: 5. Germline CDR1 is KGHSH and CDR2 is LQKENI. The CDR3 DNA reads as TGTGCCAGCTCACCAGCCCGGGGAGGGAATGAGCAGTTCTTC. This gives the protein CASSPARGGNEQFF.